This T cell receptor beta chain appears in the sequencing data of a study of T cell responses to AZD1222 COVID-19 vaccine. Study details: Samples with a second dose at about 4 or about 12 weeks were pooled together.

Study findings and constraints: Clonal diversity may have been underestimated, and the donors were mostly white British, with more females than males. The breadth and depth of Spike-specific TCRs increased once two AZD1222 doses had been given. Every sample of the repertoires postdated the peak T cell response.

Some clones are missing from TCRdb's copy, which holds only in-frame ones; the method was immunoSEQ multiplex PCR. This table has approximately 170,000 clones, 80% to 90% appearing once. To note about this clone: Its antigen is unknown.

This sample comprised peripheral blood, obtained on day 0 of AZD1222 vaccination. The source is an adult in good health.

CDR3 DNA sequence: TGTGCCAGCAGCCAAGTCTTGATCAAGGGGAACTATGGCTACACCTTC. Its protein is CASSQVLIKGNYGYTF. V gene TRBV3-1 (or the pseudogene TRBV3-2) combines with J gene TRBJ1-2; perhaps TRBD1 as D (5 bases). Germline V gene lookup returns CDR1 LGHDT and CDR2 YNNKEL (reference sequence). This CDR3 is 16 amino acids long. Between the trimmed V and J ends, which lost 1 base and 2 bases, there was a span of 14 bases.